One and the same sample provided the 19 T cell receptor beta chains below, sequenced in a study of T cell responses to AZD1222 COVID-19 vaccine (dated by TCRdb to 2020 to 2023). This specimen's time point label, interpreted: baseline before first vaccination. Libraries were built with the immunoSEQ multiplex PCR assay. TCRdb provides this immuneACCESS table in a form limited to in-frame rearrangements. Some clones are lacking; in checked studies, under half of them reflect an unresolved V gene, and why the rest are absent is not known. The sample records over 130,000 clones, 92% of which are singletons. 5% of the sample comes from the top ten. This material consisted of peripheral blood, taken on day 0 of AZD1222 vaccination. Source of these receptors: an adult in good health.

The V gene is TRBV6-6, the J gene TRBJ2-7; 8 bases agree with TRBD1. The CDR3 totals 15 residues. Trimming at V came to 6 bases and at J to 0 bases, leaving 7 bases not matched to a gene. The germline CDR1 and CDR2 sequences are MNHNY and SVGAGI (reference sequence). The CDR3 region has the DNA TGTGCCAGCAGGACCGGGACAGGAAGCTCCTACGAGCAGTACTTC. Protein: CASRTGTGSSYEQYF.

This clone has just one count. This sequence joins TRBV28 and TRBJ1-3; D gene unclear. V lost 7 bases and J lost 1, with 11 bases in between. The CDR3 has 14 residues. The germline V gene encodes CDR1 MDHEN and CDR2 SYDVKM. The CDR3, as DNA: TGTGCCAGCAAGGAGGGCGGATCTGGAAACACCATATATTTT. It is translated as CASKEGGSGNTIYF.

The chain carries TRBV9 and TRBJ2-2; TRBD1 or TRBD2 may be the D gene (5 bases each). Trimming shortened V by 4 bases and J by 4 bases, and 23 bases separated the two germline ends. Per the germline V gene, CDR1 is SGDLS and CDR2 is YYNGEE. This CDR3 spans 18 amino acids. In nucleotides, the CDR3 is TGTGCCAGCAGCCCGCAGTTGGGACGGGGCCGTGGCACCGGGGAGCTGTTTTTT. It codes for CASSPQLGRGRGTGELFF.

CDR3 DNA: TGTGCCAGCTCACCACCGAACAGGAATAAGAGGGACGAGCAGTACTTC. Its protein product is CASSPPNRNKRDEQYF. V usage is TRBV18 and J usage is TRBJ2-7; possibly TRBD1 or TRBD2 for D (5 bases each). From germline, CDR1 is KGHSH and CDR2 LQKENI. The V and J ends lost 0 bases and 5 bases respectively, with 17 bases between them. This CDR3 region has 16 residues.

The V call is TRBV19, the J call TRBJ1-1; D unclear. Trimming took 4 bases from V and 11 from J, leaving 17 bases between them. CDR1 is LNHDA and CDR2 is SQIVND in the germline V gene (reference sequence). The CDR3 has 13 amino acids. The CDR3 reads CASSNHNLNEAFF. DNA for the CDR3: TGTGCCAGTAGTAACCACAACCTAAATGAGGCTTTCTTT.

This clone showed up just a few times. This sequence joins TRBV7-9 and TRBJ1-1; 8 positions match TRBD1. Germline V gene data show CDR1 as SEHNR and CDR2 as FQNEAQ (reference sequence). J was trimmed by 8 bases and V by 1 base; bases with no gene match: 3. The length of the CDR3 is 13 residues. The CDR3 loop reads CASSLGGQVEAFF. DNA of the CDR3: TGTGCCAGCAGCTTAGGGGGACAGGTCGAAGCTTTCTTT.

V and J are TRBV18 and TRBJ1-3, with 7 bases that match TRBD1. Germline values: CDR1 KGHSH, CDR2 LQKENI. V shed 1 base, J shed 0 bases, and the junction held 15 bases outside the gene matches. The CDR3 consists of 20 residues. The CDR3 loop reads CASSPLVSSGTANSGNTIYF. The CDR3 coding sequence is TGTGCCAGCTCACCACTGGTGAGTTCGGGGACAGCGAACTCTGGAAACACCATATATTTT.

V gene TRBV2 combines with J gene TRBJ2-7, with 8 bases that match TRBD1. Germline values: CDR1 SNHLY, CDR2 FYNNEI. The CDR3 extends over 16 amino acids. V lost 4 bases and J lost 3; bases outside the gene matches: 11. CDR3 DNA sequence: TGTGCCAGCAGTGTGGGACAGGCTGATTTGGGCTACGAGCAGTACTTC. It translates to CASSVGQADLGYEQYF.

V is TRBV9 and J is TRBJ1-2; D is uncertain. This CDR3 spans 13 amino acids. Germline CDR1 and CDR2: SGDLS and YYNGEE. V was shortened by 6 bases and J by 5 bases, with 14 bases between the two germline ends. The CDR3 DNA follows: TGTGCCAGCACGGATCGAGCGTTTTATGGCTACACCTTC. The encoded protein is CASTDRAFYGYTF.

This chain joins TRBV6-4 and TRBJ2-1, with 12 bases fitting TRBD2. After removal of 0 bases from V and 6 bases from J, the junction contained 0 bases not matched to a gene. This CDR3 has 15 residues. The germline V gene encodes CDR1 MRHNA and CDR2 SNTAGT. The CDR3 loop is CASSDSTSGSNEQFF. CDR3 DNA: TGTGCCAGCAGTGACTCGACTAGCGGGAGCAATGAGCAGTTCTTC.

This chain links TRBV3-1 (or the pseudogene TRBV3-2) with TRBJ1-2, with TRBD1 as a possible D gene (5 bases). The CDR3 extends over 14 amino acids. CDR1 is LGHDT and CDR2 is YNNKEL in the germline V gene (reference sequence). The V end was cut by 4 bases, the J end by 2 bases, with 11 bases between. The CDR3 nucleotides are TGTGCCAGCAGCCTGTGGACACAAAACTATGGCTACACCTTC. Residues: CASSLWTQNYGYTF.

As to this clone: The junction and the germline gene differ at one end; a read error may be behind it. The rearrangement uses TRBV7-9 and TRBJ1-4, with D unclear. The CDR3 loop spans 13 amino acids. Per germline, CDR1 SEHNR and CDR2 FQNEAQ (reference sequence). The CDR3 region is CASSLTGKGMAEF. The DNA of the CDR3 is TGTGCCAGCAGCTTGACGGGTAAAGGAATGGCTGAATTT.

The V call is TRBV6-5, the J call TRBJ2-3; D is unresolved. The CDR3 spans 15 residues. V shed 5 bases and J shed 2 bases, with 14 bases lying between them. The germline gives CDR1 MNHEY, CDR2 SVGAGI. This CDR3 reads CASSLHPRDTDTQYF. The CDR3 DNA reads as TGTGCCAGCAGTCTGCATCCAAGGGACACAGATACGCAGTATTTT.

The rearrangement joins TRBV6-4 to TRBJ1-1, with a possible D match to TRBD1 (6 bases). This CDR3 spans 11 amino acids. The germline CDR1 and CDR2 sequences are MRHNA and SNTAGT. Deletions cut 9 bases from V and 1 base from J, with 6 bases between. CDR3 sequence reads: CARQGNTEAFF. Here the CDR3 DNA reads TGTGCCAGACAGGGGAACACTGAAGCTTTCTTT.

V and J are TRBV11-3 and TRBJ2-3, with D perhaps matching TRBD1 (5 bases). CDR1 and CDR2 from the germline V gene are SGHNT and YENEEA. The CDR3 loop spans 14 amino acids. V was cut by 3 bases and J by 5 bases, with 12 bases left in between. The CDR3 region is CASSFLGAGDTQYF. In nucleotides, the CDR3 is TGTGCCAGCAGCTTCCTAGGGGCCGGAGATACGCAGTATTTT.

The chain combines TRBV6-6 with TRBJ1-3; 7 bases agree with TRBD1. The CDR3 extends over 16 amino acids. Germline lookup yields CDR1 MNHNY and CDR2 SVGAGI (reference sequence). V dropped 5 bases and J dropped 1; count of bases not matched to a gene: 8. The CDR3 here is CASSGGQLESGNTIYF. The CDR3 DNA reads TGTGCCAGCAGTGGGGGACAGTTAGAATCTGGAAACACCATATATTTT.

This chain joins TRBV7-2 and TRBJ1-4; perhaps TRBD1 as D (6 bases). The V gene lost 3 bases and the J gene lost 7 bases, with 21 bases spanning the gap. Looked up from germline, CDR1 is SGHTA and CDR2 is FQGNSA. This CDR3 region has 17 residues. The CDR3 spells CASSFPRTASSGEKLFF. The CDR3, as DNA: TGTGCCAGCAGCTTTCCTAGGACAGCGTCGAGTGGTGAAAAACTGTTTTTT.

The chain employs TRBV24-1 and TRBJ2-1; 12 bases line up with TRBD2. V lost 9 bases to trimming and J lost 4 bases; unmatched junction nucleotides: 6. The CDR3 loop spans 15 amino acids. The germline CDR1 and CDR2 sequences are KGHDR and SFDVKD. CDR3 sequence reads: CATSGLAGRYNEQFF. CDR3 sequence (DNA): TGTGCCACCTCTGGACTAGCGGGGAGATACAATGAGCAGTTCTTC.

CDR3 DNA: TGTGCCAGCAGTGATAGCGAGGGTGGAAAGAATCAGCCCCAGCATTTT. Its protein is CASSDSEGGKNQPQHF. The gene calls are TRBV25-1 and TRBJ1-5; no clear D gene. The CDR3 has 16 amino acids. CDR1 and CDR2 (germline): MGHDK, SYGVNS. Trimming cost V 3 bases and J 4 bases, with 16 bases left between them.